A single TCR beta chain is shown here with its context. Repertoires were generated with immunoSEQ multiplex PCR, while TCRdb's copy carries only in-frame clones and drops some. Among roughly 2,300,000 clones listed, 85% to 95% were seen once. It was into CD45RA+ naive and CD45RA-negative memory subsets that the CD4+ cells were split. The data were obtained in a study of shared clonotypes between healthy human individuals. V lost 0 bases to trimming and J lost 0 bases; unmatched junction nucleotides: 9. Germline values: CDR1 SGHNT, CDR2 YYREEE (reference sequence). There are 18 residues in the CDR3. The TCR sequence derives from a young man in good health. Some clones in this sample may be carry-over from other donors' samples. The gene calls are TRBV5-4 and TRBJ2-7; 10 bases map to TRBD2. Sequencing was done on a sample of naive CD4+ T cells from PBMCs. Subset noted: CD45RA+ positively selected. Here the CDR3 reads CASSLGIAGGFDSYEQYF. CDR3 sequence (DNA): TGTGCCAGCAGCTTGGGGATAGCGGGAGGTTTCGACTCCTACGAGCAGTACTTC. Together with reference TRBV5-4 and TRBJ2-7, the CDR3 gives the full variable domain: ETGVTQSPTHLIKTRGQQVTLRCSSQSGHNTVSWYQQALGQGPQFIFQYYREEENGRGNFPPRFSGLQFPNYSSELNVNALELDDSALYLCASSLGIAGGFDSYEQYFGPGTRLTVT.